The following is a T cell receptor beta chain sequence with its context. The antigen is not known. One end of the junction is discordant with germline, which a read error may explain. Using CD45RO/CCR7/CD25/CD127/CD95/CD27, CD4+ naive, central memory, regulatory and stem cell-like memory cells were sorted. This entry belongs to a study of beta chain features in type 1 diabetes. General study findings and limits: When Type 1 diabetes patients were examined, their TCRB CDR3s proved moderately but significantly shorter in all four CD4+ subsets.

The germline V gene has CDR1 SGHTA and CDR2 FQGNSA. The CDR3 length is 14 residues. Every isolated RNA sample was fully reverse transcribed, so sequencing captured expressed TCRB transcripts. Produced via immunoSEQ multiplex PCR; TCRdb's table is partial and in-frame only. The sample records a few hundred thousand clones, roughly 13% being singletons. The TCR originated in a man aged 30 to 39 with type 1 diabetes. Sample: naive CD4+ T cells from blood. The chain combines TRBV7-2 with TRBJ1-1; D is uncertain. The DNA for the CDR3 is TGTGCCAGCAGCTTAGGAAGTGGAAACAGTGAAGCTTTCTTT. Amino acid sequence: CASSLGSGNSEAFF.